This is a list of T cell receptor beta chains from one sample in a study of T cell repertoires in cytomegalovirus infection. These TCRs' antigens remain unknown. TCRdb independently ran MiXCR on the reads; one entry per CDR3 protein. The sample yields about 770,000 distinct CDR3 sequences, almost 30% seen once. Sequencing was performed on cultured CD8+ T cells from PBMCs, taken from culture after CMV antigen stimulation. All receptors derive from a human donor in good health (CMV status not recorded). Some clones in this sample may be carry-over from other donors' samples. The CDR3 runs from the conserved cysteine through the conserved F or W. D genes are given only for firm matches. The listing skips clone size in some rows; elsewhere it reads once, few, many or a size class.

D,V,size,J,DNA,CDR3
-,TRBV6-1,-,TRBJ2-3,TGTGCCAGCAGTGAAAGGTTCCAGGGCACAGATACGCAGTATTTT,CASSERFQGTDTQYF
TRBD2,TRBV27,-,TRBJ2-3,TGTGCCAGCAGTTTAGTAGCGGGGGGACAAGATACGCAGTATTTT,CASSLVAGGQDTQYF
-,TRBV5-1,few,TRBJ1-2,TGCGCCAGCACCGACAGGCATCCTTCTAACTATGGCTACACCTTC,CASTDRHPSNYGYTF
-,TRBV11-2,-,TRBJ2-2,TGTGCCAGCAGGAAATGGGTAGCGGAAAACACCGGGGAGCTGTTTTTT,CASRKWVAENTGELFF
TRBD1,TRBV12-3/TRBV12-4,-,TRBJ1-1,TGTGCCAGCAGTTTGAGGGGGCGAGACCACGAAGCTTTCTTT,CASSLRGRDHEAFF
-,TRBV7-6,many,TRBJ2-4,TGTGCCAGCAGCTTACTGGCGGCAGCCAAAAACATTCAGTACTTC,CASSLLAAAKNIQYF
-,TRBV19,few,TRBJ1-1,TGTGCCAGTAGTATAGCTGACAGGCAGACTGAAGCTTTCTTT,CASSIADRQTEAFF
-,TRBV6-5,-,TRBJ2-5,TGTGCCAGCAGTGAATTCAGGAACCAAGAGACCCAGTACTTC,CASSEFRNQETQYF
TRBD1,TRBV7-2,many,TRBJ2-7,TGTGCCAGCAGCACGATCAGAGGACAGGGCCCCCACGAGCAGTACTTC,CASSTIRGQGPHEQYF
-,TRBV25-1,-,TRBJ2-1,TGTGCCAGCACGCGTCAGGGTTCTCATGAGCAGTTCTTC,CASTRQGSHEQFF
-,TRBV7-8,few,TRBJ1-1,TGTGCCAGCAGCTTAGTTGGCCCAGCGGGGCGTTGGGCTTTCTTT,CASSLVGPAGRWAFF
-,TRBV2,-,TRBJ1-1,TGTGCCCAGCTATTAATGAACACTGAAGCTTTCTTT,CAQLLMNTEAFF
TRBD1,TRBV5-1,-,TRBJ1-5,TGCGCCAGCAGCTTGGGGACAGGGGAAGAACAGCCCCAGCATTTT,CASSLGTGEEQPQHF
TRBD1,TRBV7-2,few,TRBJ2-2,TGTGCCAGCAGCTCCCCCGGGACAGGGTTGGACACCGGGGAGCTGTTTTTT,CASSSPGTGLDTGELFF
TRBD1,TRBV27,few,TRBJ1-1,TGTGCCAGCCGTTCAGGGGGTCGCACTGAAGCTTTCTTT,CASRSGGRTEAFF
-,TRBV12-3/TRBV12-4,-,TRBJ2-2,TGTGCCAGCAGTTTGACGGGGCCCACCGGGGAGCTGTTTTTT,CASSLTGPTGELFF
-,TRBV12-3/TRBV12-4,many,TRBJ1-4,TGTGCCAGCAGTTTTGGTAGGGCAGGGGACCTGTTTTTT,CASSFGRAGDLFF
-,TRBV4-1,-,TRBJ2-7,TGCGCCAGCAGCCAATTCTCCGGGACGGATGCCTACGAGCAGTACTTC,CASSQFSGTDAYEQYF
TRBD1,TRBV20-1,-,TRBJ1-2,TGCAGTGCTCGGCGGGACAGGGGGGAGTATGGCTACACCTTC,CSARRDRGEYGYTF
TRBD1,TRBV2,-,TRBJ1-2,TGTGCCAGCAGCACCGGGACAGGGGGTAGAGGCTACACCTTC,CASSTGTGGRGYTF
-,TRBV20-1,few,TRBJ2-2,TGCAGTGCTTTTGATTCGAACACCGGGGAGCTGTTTTTT,CSAFDSNTGELFF
TRBD2,TRBV7-2,many,TRBJ2-1,TGTGCCAGCAGCACCATGGGACTAGCGGGGTACAATGAGCAGTTCTTC,CASSTMGLAGYNEQFF
TRBD2,TRBV7-2,many,TRBJ2-5,TGTGCCAGCAGCCCGGGGGTAGCGGGTAAAGAGACCCAGTACTTC,CASSPGVAGKETQYF
-,TRBV20-1,once,TRBJ1-2,TGCAGTGCTAGGGACAGATATGGCTACACCTTC,CSARDRYGYTF
TRBD1,TRBV6-1,-,TRBJ2-4,TGTGCCAGCACCGACCCCGGGACAGGGGTTGAGTACTTC,CASTDPGTGVEYF
TRBD1,TRBV19,few,TRBJ1-5,TGTGCCAGTAGTATCCCACAGGGGATCAATCAGCCCCAGCATTTT,CASSIPQGINQPQHF
-,TRBV7-6,many,TRBJ2-6,TGTGCCAGCAGCTTAGAGTACGGGGGCTCTGGGGCCAACGTCCTGACTTTC,CASSLEYGGSGANVLTF